Below are 15 T cell receptor beta chains sequenced from a single sample in a study of blood T cell repertoires in COVID-19. Method: immunoSEQ multiplex PCR; TCRdb's copy keeps in-frame clones and lacks some. In the table there are fewer than 35,000 clones, 89% of which are singletons. Sequencing input: peripheral blood. The receptor source for this set is a man older than 75 with acute or convalescent COVID-19.

V usage is TRBV6-6 and J usage is TRBJ2-5, with 7 bases identical to TRBD1. This CDR3 spans 12 amino acids. Looked up from germline, CDR1 is MNHNY and CDR2 is SVGAGI (reference sequence). Trimming removed 5 bases from V and 4 bases from J; junction bases left unmatched: 1. The CDR3 spells CASSRDRETQYF. The CDR3 DNA follows: TGTGCCAGCAGTAGGGACAGAGAGACCCAGTACTTC.

The V call is TRBV6-4, the J call TRBJ1-2; D not certain. Germline assignment: CDR1 MRHNA and CDR2 SNTAGT. Trimming took off 0 bases at V and 4 bases at J, with 15 bases between the two ends. The CDR3 extends over 16 amino acids. The CDR3 here is CASSDSKVNSLYGYTF. In DNA form, the CDR3 reads TGTGCCAGCAGTGACTCGAAAGTGAACAGCCTCTATGGCTACACCTTC.

This sequence joins TRBV27 and TRBJ2-1; 11 bases map to TRBD2. This CDR3 spans 15 amino acids. Germline assignment: CDR1 MNHEY and CDR2 SMNVEV (reference sequence). V shed 6 bases and J 7 bases; nucleotides not matched to a gene: 8. CDR3 DNA: TGTGCCAGCAGACCGAGACTAGCGGGACCTAATGAGCAGTTCTTC. This encodes CASRPRLAGPNEQFF.

The chain combines TRBV6-5 with TRBJ1-1; D may be TRBD1 (6 bases). Trimming stripped 6 bases from V and 8 bases from J, with 10 bases between. The CDR3 runs to 11 residues. Per the germline V gene, CDR1 is MNHEY and CDR2 is SVGAGI. The CDR3 protein is CASREDREAFF. The CDR3 DNA sequence: TGTGCCAGCAGAGAGGACAGAGAAGCTTTCTTT.

The chain uses TRBV3-1 (or the pseudogene TRBV3-2) and TRBJ2-2, with D tentatively TRBD1 (6 bases). CDR1 is LGHDT, CDR2 YNNKEL, per germline (reference sequence). The germline V and J ends were trimmed by 6 bases and 0 bases, with 14 bases remaining between them. This CDR3 has 16 residues. CDR3: CASRPSGTTNTGELFF. The CDR3 coding sequence is TGTGCCAGCAGGCCTTCAGGGACAACGAACACCGGGGAGCTGTTTTTT.

The chain carries TRBV30 and TRBJ1-6; 11 bases match TRBD1. The CDR3 sequence is 16 residues long. V lost 1 base to trimming and J lost 7 bases; unmatched junction nucleotides: 6. Germline CDR1 GTSNPN, CDR2 SVGIG (reference sequence). The CDR3 sequence: CAWSARGQGANSPLHF. CDR3 nucleotides: TGTGCCTGGAGTGCCCGCGGACAGGGGGCGAATTCACCCCTCCACTTT.

The chain is built from TRBV9 and TRBJ2-1; the D gene is possibly TRBD2 (6 bases). V was trimmed by 2 bases and J by 3 bases, leaving 9 bases between them. The CDR3 is 14 residues long. Looked up from germline, CDR1 is SGDLS and CDR2 is YYNGEE. CDR3 in amino acids: CASSVLADYNEQFF. The CDR3 nucleotides read TGTGCCAGCAGCGTTTTAGCGGACTACAATGAGCAGTTCTTC.

The chain recombines TRBV4-1 with TRBJ1-5, with D possibly matching TRBD1 (6 bases). The CDR3 length is 15 residues. Germline CDR1 is MGHRA and CDR2 is YSYEKL. Trimming left V 2 bases short and J 6 bases short, with 14 bases between. The CDR3, as DNA: TGCGCCAGCAGCCAACAGGGGCAGGCTCGTCAGCCCCAGCATTTT. Its translation: CASSQQGQARQPQHF.

The chain combines TRBV14 with TRBJ2-3; the D is unclear. The V gene lost 4 bases and the J gene lost 2 bases, with 16 bases spanning the gap. Germline values: CDR1 SGHDN, CDR2 FVKESK. This CDR3 is built from 16 residues. As DNA, the CDR3 is TGTGCCAGCAGCCGGGTCGGCTCTAGGAACACAGATACGCAGTATTTT. Translation: CASSRVGSRNTDTQYF.

This chain connects TRBV10-2 to TRBJ2-3; D is possibly TRBD2 (7 bases). The CDR3 contains 15 residues. Germline V gives CDR1 WSHSY, CDR2 SAAADI. Trimming took 7 bases from V and 4 from J, leaving 18 bases between them. The CDR3 nucleotides are TGCGCCAGCAAAAGGGGGGAGGGCCCCGCAGATACGCAGTATTTT. Protein sequence: CASKRGEGPADTQYF.

The chain links TRBV29-1 to TRBJ1-1; 9 nucleotides align to TRBD1. CDR3 length: 14 residues. V lost 7 bases and J lost 3; bases outside the gene matches: 9. CDR1 is SQVTM, CDR2 ANQGSEA, per germline. The chain's CDR3 is CSAITGGRYTEAFF. Written as DNA, the CDR3 is TGCAGCGCCATTACAGGGGGCAGGTACACTGAAGCTTTCTTT.

The chain couples TRBV5-4 to TRBJ2-7; 7 bases line up with TRBD1. Per germline, CDR1 SGHNT and CDR2 YYREEE (reference sequence). The CDR3 is made up of 16 amino acids. The ends lost 2 bases at V and 0 bases at J; junction bases unmatched: 8. CDR3 DNA: TGTGCCAGCAGCTTCTGGGACAGTCCTGGCTCCTACGAGCAGTACTTC. Translation: CASSFWDSPGSYEQYF.

V and J are TRBV18 and TRBJ1-6; D is undetermined. The germline gives CDR1 KGHSH, CDR2 LQKENI. The CDR3 has 17 residues. The V and J ends lost 3 bases and 0 bases respectively, with 12 bases between them. The CDR3: CASSPREASSYNSPLHF. The CDR3 DNA reads TGTGCCAGCTCACCGCGGGAGGCGAGCTCCTATAATTCACCCCTCCACTTT.

This rearrangement joins TRBV2 to TRBJ2-3, with 7 bases that match TRBD2. The CDR3 spans 15 residues. V dropped 2 bases and J dropped 4; count of bases not matched to a gene: 6. CDR1 and CDR2 (germline): SNHLY, FYNNEI. CDR3 nucleotide sequence: TGTGCCAGCAGTGAACTAGCGGTTGGCCCAGATACGCAGTATTTT. Amino acids: CASSELAVGPDTQYF.

This chain uses TRBV29-1 with TRBJ2-7; possible D gene TRBD1, 5 bases. The germline gives CDR1 SQVTM, CDR2 ANQGSEA. The CDR3 length is 14 residues. Trimming shortened V by 4 bases and J by 0 bases, and 13 bases separated the two germline ends. As DNA, the CDR3 is TGCAGCGTTGTCCAGGACACCAACTCCTACGAGCAGTACTTC. Protein product: CSVVQDTNSYEQYF.